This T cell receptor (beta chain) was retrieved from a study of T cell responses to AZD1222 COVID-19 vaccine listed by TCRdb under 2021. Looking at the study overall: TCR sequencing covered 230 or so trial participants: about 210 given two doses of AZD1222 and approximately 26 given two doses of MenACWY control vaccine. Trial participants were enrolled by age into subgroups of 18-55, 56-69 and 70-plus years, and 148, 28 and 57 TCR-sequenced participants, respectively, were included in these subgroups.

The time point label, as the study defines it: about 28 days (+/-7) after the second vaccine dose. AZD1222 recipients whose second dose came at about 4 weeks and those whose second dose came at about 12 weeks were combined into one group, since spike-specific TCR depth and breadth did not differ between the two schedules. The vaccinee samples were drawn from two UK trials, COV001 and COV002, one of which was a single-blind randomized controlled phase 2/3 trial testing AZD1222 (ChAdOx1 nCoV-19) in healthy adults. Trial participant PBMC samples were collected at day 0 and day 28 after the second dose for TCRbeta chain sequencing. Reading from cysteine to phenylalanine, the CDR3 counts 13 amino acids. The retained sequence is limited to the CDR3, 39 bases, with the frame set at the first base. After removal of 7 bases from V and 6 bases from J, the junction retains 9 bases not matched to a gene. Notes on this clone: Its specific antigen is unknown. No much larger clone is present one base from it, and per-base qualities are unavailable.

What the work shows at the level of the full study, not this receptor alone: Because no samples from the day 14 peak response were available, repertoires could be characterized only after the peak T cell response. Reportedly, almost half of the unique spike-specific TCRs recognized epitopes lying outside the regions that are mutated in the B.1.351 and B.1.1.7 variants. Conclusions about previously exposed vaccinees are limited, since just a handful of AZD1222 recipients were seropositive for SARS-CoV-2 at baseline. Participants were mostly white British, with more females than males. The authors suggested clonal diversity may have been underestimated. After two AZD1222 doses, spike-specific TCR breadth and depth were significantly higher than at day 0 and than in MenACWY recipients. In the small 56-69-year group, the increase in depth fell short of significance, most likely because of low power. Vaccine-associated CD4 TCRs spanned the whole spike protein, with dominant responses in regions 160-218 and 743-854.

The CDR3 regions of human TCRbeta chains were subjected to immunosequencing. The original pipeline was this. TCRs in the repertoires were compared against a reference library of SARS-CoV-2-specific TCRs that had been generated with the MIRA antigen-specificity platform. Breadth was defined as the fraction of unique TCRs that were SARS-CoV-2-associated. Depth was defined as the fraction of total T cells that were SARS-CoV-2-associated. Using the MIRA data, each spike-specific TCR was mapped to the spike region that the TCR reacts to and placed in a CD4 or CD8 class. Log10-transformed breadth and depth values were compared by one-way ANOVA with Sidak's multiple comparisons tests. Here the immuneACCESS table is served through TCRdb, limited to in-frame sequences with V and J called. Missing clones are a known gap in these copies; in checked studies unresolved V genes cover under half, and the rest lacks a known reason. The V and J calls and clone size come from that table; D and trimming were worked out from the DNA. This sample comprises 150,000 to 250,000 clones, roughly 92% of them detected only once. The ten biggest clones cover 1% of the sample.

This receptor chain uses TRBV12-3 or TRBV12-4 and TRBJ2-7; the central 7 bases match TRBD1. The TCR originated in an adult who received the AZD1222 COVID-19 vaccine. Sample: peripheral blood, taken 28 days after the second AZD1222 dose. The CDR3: CASKLTGYTEQYF. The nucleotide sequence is TGTGCCAGCAAGCTGACAGGGTATACCGAGCAGTACTTC.